This T cell receptor beta chain was recorded in a study of T cells in Graves' hyperthyroidism and ophthalmopathy. In its sample, this clonotype was seen many times. These patients, aged 18 to 65, had recently diagnosed hyperthyroidism lasting under 2 months. J was trimmed by 1 base and V by 2 bases; bases with no gene match: 5. The CDR3 contains 15 residues. Germline lookup yields CDR1 MNHEY and CDR2 SVGAGI. Using RNA transcripts as the source, TCR beta CDR3 regions were amplified. Initially, a first-round RT-PCR of the TCR CDR3 employed the HTBI primer set. TCRdb re-analysed the multiplex PCR reads in MiXCR, keeping a single row per CDR3 protein. The repertoire holds 540,000 or so distinct CDR3 sequences, with less than 20% as singletons.

V is TRBV6-5 and J is TRBJ2-7; 7 nucleotides align to TRBD1. The TCR originated in a woman aged 30 to 39 with Graves' hyperthyroidism. Sequenced sample: blood. The CDR3 DNA sequence: TGTGCCAGCAGTTACAGGGGGCAAAAGTCCTACGAGCAGTACTTC. Its translation is CASSYRGQKSYEQYF.